These 9 T cell receptor beta chains share one sample of origin, sequenced in a study of blood T cell repertoires in COVID-19. Measured with immunoSEQ multiplex PCR; TCRdb has only the in-frame clones, and not every one. This table has 80,000 to 100,000 clones, 60% to 85% appearing once. The sample was peripheral blood. These receptors came from a human donor in a cohort sampled during active COVID-19.

This chain links TRBV7-9 with TRBJ2-3, with a weak D call TRBD2 (5 bases). Germline assignment: CDR1 SEHNR and CDR2 FQNEAQ (reference sequence). V gave up 5 bases and J gave up 2 bases, with 17 bases separating them. This CDR3 has 16 amino acids. The CDR3 coding sequence is TGTGCCAGCAGCCCCTTGATAGCGAGTAACACAGATACGCAGTATTTT. It yields the protein CASSPLIASNTDTQYF.

The rearrangement links TRBV11-3 to TRBJ2-6, with 10 bases matching TRBD2. V shed 7 bases and J 0 bases; nucleotides not matched to a gene: 12. Germline CDR1 is SGHNT and CDR2 is YENEEA. The CDR3 totals 19 residues. The CDR3 here is CASIWNRLAGNSGANVLTF. The CDR3 nucleotides are TGTGCCAGCATCTGGAATAGACTAGCGGGTAACTCTGGGGCCAACGTCCTGACTTTC.

The chain has TRBV27 and TRBJ2-2, with a possible D match to TRBD2 (6 bases). Trimming left V 6 bases short and J 7 bases short, with 9 bases between. The V gene's germline CDR1 is MNHEY and CDR2 SMNVEV (reference sequence). The CDR3 has 12 residues. As DNA, the CDR3 is TGTGCCAGCAGCCGGGAGCACGGGGAGCTGTTTTTT. Protein: CASSREHGELFF.

The table lists this clone with a few counts. The rearrangement uses TRBV27 and TRBJ1-6; D gene uncertain. CDR1 and CDR2 (germline): MNHEY, SMNVEV (reference sequence). This CDR3 spans 16 amino acids. V gave up 6 bases and J gave up 8 bases, with 20 bases separating them. The CDR3 region is CASSRPGDGYHSPLHF. The DNA of the CDR3 is TGTGCCAGCAGCAGACCAGGCGACGGATACCATTCACCCCTCCACTTT.

The CDR3 nucleotides are TGTGCCAGCAGCCAAGAAAGTTGGTTAGCGGGGGGGAACAATGAGCAGTTCTTC. It specifies CASSQESWLAGGNNEQFF. J is TRBJ2-1 and V is TRBV3-1 (or the pseudogene TRBV3-2); 11 positions agree with TRBD2. Germline CDR1 reads LGHDT; CDR2 reads YNNKEL (reference sequence). This CDR3 region has 18 residues. With 0 bases clipped from V and 5 bases from J, the junction kept 9 bases outside the gene matches.

The CDR3 is CASSRDYSNQPQHF. The CDR3 nucleotides are TGTGCCAGCAGCCGGGACTATAGCAATCAGCCCCAGCATTTT. The V and J genes are TRBV6-2 or TRBV6-3 and TRBJ1-5; weak D call: TRBD1 (5 bases). The CDR3 extends over 14 amino acids. Trimming stripped 6 bases from V and 0 bases from J, with 9 bases between. Germline assignment: CDR1 MNHEY and CDR2 SVGEGT.

This clone appeared a single time. The rearrangement joins TRBV7-6 to TRBJ2-5, with a weak D call TRBD2 (7 bases). This CDR3 is 16 amino acids long. Germline CDR1 reads SGHVS; CDR2 reads FNYEAQ. The V gene lost 1 base and the J gene lost 4 bases, with 16 bases spanning the gap. Here the CDR3 DNA reads TGTGCCAGCAGCTTAGAGGGGGGGGCCCGCGGAGAGACCCAGTACTTC. Its translation is CASSLEGGARGETQYF.

This chain joins TRBV5-4 and TRBJ1-1; D perhaps matches TRBD1 (6 bases). The V gene lost 6 bases and the J gene lost 3 bases, with 18 bases spanning the gap. From germline, CDR1 is SGHNT and CDR2 YYREEE (reference sequence). This CDR3 spans 15 amino acids. The CDR3 sequence: CASTPQGKGYTEAFF. The CDR3 DNA is TGTGCCAGCACCCCTCAGGGGAAAGGGTACACTGAAGCTTTCTTT.

V usage is TRBV5-6 and J usage is TRBJ1-2; D is uncertain. The germline V and J ends were trimmed by 6 bases and 0 bases, with 12 bases remaining between them. This CDR3 spans 14 amino acids. Germline V gives CDR1 SGHDT, CDR2 YYEEEE. Here the CDR3 DNA reads TGTGCCAGCACCCCGGGCGGGACTAACTATGGCTACACCTTC. It specifies CASTPGGTNYGYTF.